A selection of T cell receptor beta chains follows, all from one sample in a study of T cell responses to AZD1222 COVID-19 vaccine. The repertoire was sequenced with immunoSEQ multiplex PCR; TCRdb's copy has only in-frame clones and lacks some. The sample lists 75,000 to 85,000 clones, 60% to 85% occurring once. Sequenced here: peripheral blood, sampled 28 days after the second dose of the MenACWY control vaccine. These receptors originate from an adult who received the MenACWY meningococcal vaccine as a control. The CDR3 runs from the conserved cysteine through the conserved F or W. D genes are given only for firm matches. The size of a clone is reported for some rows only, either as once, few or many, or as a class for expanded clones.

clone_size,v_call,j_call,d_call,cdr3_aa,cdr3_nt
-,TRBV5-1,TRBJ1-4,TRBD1,CASSQQGSTNEKLFF,TGCGCCAGCAGCCAACAGGGGTCAACTAATGAAAAACTGTTTTTT
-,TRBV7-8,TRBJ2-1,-,CASSPSGLSSGEQFF,TGTGCCAGCAGCCCCTCGGGTCTGTCGAGCGGTGAGCAGTTCTTC
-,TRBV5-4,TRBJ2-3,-,CASSFGWGGPRPTDTQYF,TGTGCCAGCAGCTTTGGGTGGGGGGGGCCTCGCCCCACAGATACGCAGTATTTT
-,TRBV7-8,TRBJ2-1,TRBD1,CASSLRDRGSNEQFF,TGTGCCAGCAGCTTAAGGGACAGGGGGTCAAATGAGCAGTTCTTC
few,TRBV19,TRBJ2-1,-,CASSMGFGNEQFF,TGTGCCAGTAGTATGGGTTTCGGCAATGAGCAGTTCTTC
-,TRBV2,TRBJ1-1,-,CASSEARTGNTEAFF,TGTGCCAGCAGTGAAGCGCGAACAGGGAACACTGAAGCTTTCTTT
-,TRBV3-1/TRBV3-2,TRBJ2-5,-,CASSQDPGGFRETQYF,TGTGCCAGCAGCCAAGACCCCGGGGGCTTTAGAGAGACCCAGTACTTC
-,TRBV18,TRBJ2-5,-,CASSRSVQETQYF,TGTGCCAGCTCACGGAGCGTCCAAGAGACCCAGTACTTC
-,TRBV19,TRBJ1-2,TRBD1,CASSIWTGGYFNYGYTF,TGTGCCAGTAGTATATGGACAGGGGGATATTTTAACTATGGCTACACCTTC
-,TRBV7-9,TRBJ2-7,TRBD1,CASSPGQAPYEQYF,TGTGCCAGCAGCCCGGGACAGGCCCCATACGAGCAGTACTTC
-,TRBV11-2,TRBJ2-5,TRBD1,CASSKGQGLGRWQETQYF,TGTGCCAGCAGCAAGGGACAGGGGTTAGGAAGATGGCAAGAGACCCAGTACTTC
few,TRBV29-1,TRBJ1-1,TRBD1,CSVLTGGIAEAFF,TGCAGCGTTTTGACAGGGGGGATTGCTGAAGCTTTCTTT
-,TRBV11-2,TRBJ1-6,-,CASSLEQASPLHF,TGTGCCAGCAGCTTAGAACAGGCATCACCCCTCCACTTT
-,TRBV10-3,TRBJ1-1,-,CAISGNRNTEAFF,TGTGCCATCAGCGGGAATAGGAACACTGAAGCTTTCTTT
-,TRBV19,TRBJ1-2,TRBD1,CASTPGQAYGYTF,TGTGCCAGTACCCCGGGACAGGCCTATGGCTACACCTTC
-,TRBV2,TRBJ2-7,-,CASSESQGHEQYF,TGTGCCAGCAGCGAGAGTCAGGGACACGAGCAGTACTTC
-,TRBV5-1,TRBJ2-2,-,CASTGKSRDTGELFF,TGCGCCAGCACCGGGAAGAGCAGGGACACCGGGGAGCTGTTTTTT
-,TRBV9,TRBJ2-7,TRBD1,CASSERTGGAGYEQYF,TGTGCCAGCAGCGAGAGGACAGGGGGCGCGGGTTACGAGCAGTACTTC
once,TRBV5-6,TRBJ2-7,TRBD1,CASSPGQGWSEQYF,TGTGCCAGCAGTCCCGGACAGGGGTGGTCCGAGCAGTACTTC
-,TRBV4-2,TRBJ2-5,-,CASSRKVVGGLETQYF,TGTGCCAGCAGCCGGAAAGTGGTGGGGGGTCTCGAGACCCAGTACTTC
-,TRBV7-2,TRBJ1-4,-,CASSSTGLGEKLFF,TGTGCCAGCAGCTCTACAGGGCTTGGGGAAAAACTGTTTTTT
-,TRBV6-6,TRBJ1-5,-,CASTRQSNQPQHF,TGTGCCAGCACCAGACAGAGCAATCAGCCCCAGCATTTT
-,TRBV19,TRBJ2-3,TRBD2,CAVRGGPGSDTQYF,TGTGCCGTCCGCGGGGGGCCGGGCTCAGATACGCAGTATTTT
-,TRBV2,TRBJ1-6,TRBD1,CASSAEGADSPLHF,TGTGCCAGCAGCGCAGAGGGGGCGGATTCACCCCTCCACTTT
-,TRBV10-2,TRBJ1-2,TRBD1,CASSESGGGSGYTF,TGCGCCAGCAGTGAGTCAGGAGGGGGCTCTGGCTACACCTTC
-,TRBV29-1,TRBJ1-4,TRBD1,CSARTGREKLFF,TGCAGCGCTCGGACAGGGCGGGAAAAACTGTTTTTT
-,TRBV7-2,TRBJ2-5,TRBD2,CASSLARGNQETQYF,TGTGCCAGCAGCTTAGCGCGGGGGAACCAAGAGACCCAGTACTTC
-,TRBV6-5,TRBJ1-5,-,CASSTPLAGPQHF,TGTGCCAGCAGTACCCCTCTTGCGGGCCCCCAGCATTTT
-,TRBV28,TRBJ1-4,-,CASSLTGTEKLFF,TGTGCCAGCAGTTTGACAGGTACCGAAAAACTGTTTTTT
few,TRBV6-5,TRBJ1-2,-,CASSYSMYGGYGYTF,TGTGCCAGCAGTTACTCGATGTATGGGGGCTATGGCTACACCTTC
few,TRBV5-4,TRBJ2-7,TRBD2,CASSLPTLAGVEQYF,TGTGCCAGCAGCTTGCCAACCCTAGCGGGAGTAGAGCAGTACTTC
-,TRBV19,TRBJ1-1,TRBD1,CASKEGAKLNTEAFF,TGTGCCAGTAAGGAGGGGGCCAAGCTAAACACTGAAGCTTTCTTT
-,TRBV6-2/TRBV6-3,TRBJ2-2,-,CASSRAGSTGELFF,TGTGCCAGCAGTAGGGCAGGGAGCACCGGGGAGCTGTTTTTT
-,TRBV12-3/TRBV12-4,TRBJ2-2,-,CATRGRVAGELFF,TGTGCCACCAGGGGGAGGGTCGCCGGGGAGCTGTTTTTT
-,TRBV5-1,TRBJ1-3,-,CASSLAGGNTIYF,TGCGCCAGCAGCTTGGCCGGTGGAAACACCATATATTTT
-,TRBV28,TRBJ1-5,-,CASRGGGSNQPQHF,TGTGCCAGCAGGGGGGGAGGGAGCAATCAGCCCCAGCATTTT
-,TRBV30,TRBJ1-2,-,CAWYRDVGYTF,TGTGCCTGGTATAGGGATGTGGGCTACACCTTC
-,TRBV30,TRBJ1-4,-,CAWRVRGYEKLFF,TGTGCCTGGAGAGTCAGGGGATATGAAAAACTGTTTTTT
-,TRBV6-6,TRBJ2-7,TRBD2,CASSYSAGTINRYF,TGTGCCAGCAGTTACTCGGCCGGGACTATAAATCGGTACTTC
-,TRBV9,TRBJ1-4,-,CASSRREGPNEKLFF,TGTGCCAGCAGCAGGCGGGAGGGACCTAATGAAAAACTGTTTTTT
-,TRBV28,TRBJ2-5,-,CASTPRRDRQETQYF,TGTGCCAGCACCCCCAGGCGCGACAGGCAAGAGACCCAGTACTTC
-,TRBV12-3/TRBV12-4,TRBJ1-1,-,CASRRDYNTEAFF,TGTGCCAGCAGGCGGGACTATAACACTGAAGCTTTCTTT
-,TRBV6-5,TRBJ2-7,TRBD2,CASSYSLSGGVYEQYF,TGTGCCAGCAGTTACTCGTTATCCGGGGGGGTCTACGAGCAGTACTTC
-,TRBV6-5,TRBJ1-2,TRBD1,CASSYSGTGTYGYTF,TGTGCCAGCAGTTACTCGGGGACAGGGACTTATGGCTACACCTTC
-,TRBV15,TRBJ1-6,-,CATSREGRGESPLHF,TGTGCCACCAGCAGAGAGGGCAGGGGAGAATCACCCCTCCACTTT
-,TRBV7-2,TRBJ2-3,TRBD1,CASSLESTGVTDTQYF,TGTGCCAGCAGCTTAGAATCTACAGGGGTCACAGATACGCAGTATTTT
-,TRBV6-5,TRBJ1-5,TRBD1,CASSSTGTGGQPQHF,TGTGCCAGCAGTTCCACCGGGACAGGGGGCCAGCCCCAGCATTTT